The text below deals with one T cell receptor beta chain. This sample was included in a study of blood T cell repertoires in COVID-19. Study context: T cells, B-cell-depleted T cells, or PBMCs supplied cDNA or gDNA.

Germline values: CDR1 SGHNT, CDR2 YYREEE (reference sequence). The CDR3 consists of 15 residues. Trimming took 3 bases from V and 5 from J; bases not matched to a gene: 5. Sequencing was performed with immunoSEQ multiplex PCR; in TCRdb, only in-frame clones are kept and a portion is missing. The sample lists about 73,000 clones, around four fifths seen once, with more than 2.5% in the top ten. The sequence was obtained from a man older than 75 with active or convalescent COVID-19. Material for sequencing was peripheral blood. The V call is TRBV5-4, the J call TRBJ2-2; 9 nucleotides line up with TRBD1. CDR3 bases: TGTGCCAGCAGCTCGGGACAGGGAGGGACCGGGGAGCTGTTTTTT. Its translation is CASSSGQGGTGELFF. The variable domain in full, completed from reference TRBV5-4 and TRBJ2-2, reads ETGVTQSPTHLIKTRGQQVTLRCSSQSGHNTVSWYQQALGQGPQFIFQYYREEENGRGNFPPRFSGLQFPNYSSELNVNALELDDSALYLCASSSGQGGTGELFFGEGSRLTVL.